This T cell receptor (beta chain) was obtained from a study of blood T cell repertoires in COVID-19. Study overall: Specimens from acute and convalescent COVID-19 originated in the United States, Italy and Spain. From T cells, B-cell-depleted T cells, or PBMCs came the material, which was cDNA or gDNA.

There are 12 residues in the CDR3. Losses at the gene ends were 3 bases for V and 6 bases for J; bases not matched to a gene: 1. Germline V lookup: CDR1 SGHTS, CDR2 YDEGEE. Authors' processing steps: By means of reference gene primer amplification, nucleated cell counts were estimated. Repertoires were generated with immunoSEQ multiplex PCR, while TCRdb's copy carries only in-frame clones and drops some. V, J and clone size are those of that table, while D and trimming were read from the DNA. The sample consists of some 200,000 clones, roughly nine tenths of them appearing once. This chain uses TRBV5-8 with TRBJ1-1; 8 bases agree with TRBD1. Sequencing was done on a sample of peripheral blood. The source is a woman in her 70s with acute or convalescent COVID-19. The CDR3 bases are TGTGCCAGCAGCTGGGGACAGGCTGAAGCTTTCTTT. It encodes CASSWGQAEAFF. Supplemented by reference TRBV5-8 and TRBJ1-1, the full variable domain reads EAGVTQSPTHLIKTRGQQATLRCSPISGHTSVYWYQQALGLGLQFLLWYDEGEERNRGNFPPRFSGRQFPNYSSELNVNALELEDSALYLCASSWGQAEAFFGQGTRLTVV.